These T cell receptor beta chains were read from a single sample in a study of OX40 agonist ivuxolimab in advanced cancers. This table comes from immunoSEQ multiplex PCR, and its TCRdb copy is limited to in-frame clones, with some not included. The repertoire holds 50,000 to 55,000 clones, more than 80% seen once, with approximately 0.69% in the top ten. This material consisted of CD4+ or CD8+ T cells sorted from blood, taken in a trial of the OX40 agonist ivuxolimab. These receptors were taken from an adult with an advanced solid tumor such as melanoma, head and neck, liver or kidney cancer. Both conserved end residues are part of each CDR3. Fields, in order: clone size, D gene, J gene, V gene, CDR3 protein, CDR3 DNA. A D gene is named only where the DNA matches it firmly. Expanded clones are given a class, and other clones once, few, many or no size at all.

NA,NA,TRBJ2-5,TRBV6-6,CASNTRGETQYF,TGTGCCAGCAATACAAGGGGGGAGACCCAGTACTTC
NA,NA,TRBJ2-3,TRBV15,CATSRENRGTDTQYF,TGTGCCACCAGCAGAGAGAACAGGGGCACAGATACGCAGTATTTT
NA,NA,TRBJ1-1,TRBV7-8,CASSLLSFENTEAFF,TGTGCCAGCAGCTTATTAAGCTTTGAGAACACTGAAGCTTTCTTT
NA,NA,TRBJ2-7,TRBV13,CASSFGPQGPYEQYF,TGTGCCAGCAGCTTTGGCCCACAGGGTCCCTACGAGCAGTACTTC
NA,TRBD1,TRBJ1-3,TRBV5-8,CASSFPTGTSGNTIYF,TGTGCCAGCAGCTTTCCGACAGGGACCTCTGGAAACACCATATATTTT
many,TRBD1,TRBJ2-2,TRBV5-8,CASRTGTNTGELFF,TGTGCCAGCAGGACAGGGACGAACACCGGGGAGCTGTTTTTT
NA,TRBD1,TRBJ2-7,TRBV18,CASSLRQGGEQYF,TGTGCCAGCTCACTTCGACAGGGCGGCGAGCAGTACTTC
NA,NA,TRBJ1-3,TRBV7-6,CASSLGPGNTIYF,TGTGCCAGCAGCTTGGGACCTGGAAACACCATATATTTT
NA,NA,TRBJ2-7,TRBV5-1,CASRAGRRPSYEQYF,TGCGCCAGCAGAGCCGGACGGCGACCTTCCTACGAGCAGTACTTC
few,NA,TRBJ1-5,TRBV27,CASSPRVLQPQHF,TGTGCCAGCAGTCCACGGGTACTTCAGCCCCAGCATTTT
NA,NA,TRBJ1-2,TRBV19,CASSRTAGSLNYGYTF,TGTGCCAGTAGTAGAACCGCAGGAAGCCTCAACTATGGCTACACCTTC
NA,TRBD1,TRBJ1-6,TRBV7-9,CASHRGHSPLHF,TGTGCCAGCCACAGGGGGCATTCACCCCTCCACTTT
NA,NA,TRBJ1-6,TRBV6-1,CASSVQVNGGLSPLHF,TGTGCCAGCAGTGTTCAGGTTAATGGAGGTTTGTCACCCCTCCACTTT
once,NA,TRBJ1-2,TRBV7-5,CVRSGDRSDGYTF,TGTGTCAGAAGCGGGGACAGGAGCGATGGCTACACCTTC
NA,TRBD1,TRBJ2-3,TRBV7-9,CASSSLSTGGSQYF,TGTGCCAGCAGTTCCCTCTCGACAGGGGGATCCCAGTATTTT
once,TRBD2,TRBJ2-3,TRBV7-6,CASSLGAGGNTDTQYF,TGTGCCAGCAGCTTAGGGGCGGGGGGGAACACAGATACGCAGTATTTT
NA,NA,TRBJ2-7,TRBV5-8,CASSSTRNGTYEQYF,TGTGCCAGCAGCTCGACTAGGAACGGTACCTACGAGCAGTACTTC
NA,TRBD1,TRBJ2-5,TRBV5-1,CASSSFGTGAGETQYF,TGCGCCAGCAGCTCCTTCGGGACAGGGGCAGGAGAGACCCAGTACTTC
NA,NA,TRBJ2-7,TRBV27,CASNPARTAYEQYF,TGTGCCAGCAACCCCGCCCGGACAGCCTACGAGCAGTACTTC
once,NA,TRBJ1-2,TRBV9,CASSVDARDYGYTF,TGTGCCAGCAGCGTAGACGCCAGGGACTATGGCTACACCTTC
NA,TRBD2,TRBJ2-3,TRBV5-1,CASSPGLVSDTQYF,TGCGCCAGCAGCCCCGGACTAGTTTCAGATACGCAGTATTTT
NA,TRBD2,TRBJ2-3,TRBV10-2,CASSVMGLAGGRADTQYF,TGCGCCAGCAGTGTTATGGGACTAGCGGGGGGGCGGGCAGATACGCAGTATTTT
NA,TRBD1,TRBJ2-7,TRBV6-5,CASSPGQVPYEQYF,TGTGCCAGCTCTCCCGGACAGGTCCCCTACGAGCAGTACTTC
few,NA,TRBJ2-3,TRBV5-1,CASYQEFSTDTQYF,TGCGCCAGCTACCAGGAATTTAGCACAGATACGCAGTATTTT
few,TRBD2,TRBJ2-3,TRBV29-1,CSVGVTSGGYASTDTQYF,TGCAGCGTTGGGGTTACTAGCGGGGGTTATGCTAGCACAGATACGCAGTATTTT
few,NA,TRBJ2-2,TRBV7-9,CASQVGELFF,TGTGCCAGCCAAGTCGGGGAGCTGTTTTTT
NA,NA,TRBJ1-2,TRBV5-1,CASSLARAGNYGYTF,TGCGCCAGCAGCTTGGCCCGGGCCGGGAACTATGGCTACACCTTC
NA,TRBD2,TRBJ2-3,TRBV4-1,CASSQPRTSLGTDTQYF,TGCGCCAGCAGCCAGCCAAGGACTAGCCTCGGCACAGATACGCAGTATTTT
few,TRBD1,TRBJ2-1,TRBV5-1,CASSAGTGYNEQFF,TGCGCCAGCAGCGCAGGGACAGGGTACAATGAGCAGTTCTTC
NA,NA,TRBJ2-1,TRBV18,CASSPDLEGMQFF,TGTGCCAGCTCACCAGACTTGGAGGGTATGCAGTTCTTC
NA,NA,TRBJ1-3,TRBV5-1,CASSPRTDSGNTIYF,TGCGCCAGCAGCCCCCGGACAGACTCTGGAAACACCATATATTTT
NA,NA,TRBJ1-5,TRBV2,CASSGQGRDERPQHF,TGTGCCAGCAGTGGGCAGGGAAGGGACGAACGGCCCCAGCATTTT